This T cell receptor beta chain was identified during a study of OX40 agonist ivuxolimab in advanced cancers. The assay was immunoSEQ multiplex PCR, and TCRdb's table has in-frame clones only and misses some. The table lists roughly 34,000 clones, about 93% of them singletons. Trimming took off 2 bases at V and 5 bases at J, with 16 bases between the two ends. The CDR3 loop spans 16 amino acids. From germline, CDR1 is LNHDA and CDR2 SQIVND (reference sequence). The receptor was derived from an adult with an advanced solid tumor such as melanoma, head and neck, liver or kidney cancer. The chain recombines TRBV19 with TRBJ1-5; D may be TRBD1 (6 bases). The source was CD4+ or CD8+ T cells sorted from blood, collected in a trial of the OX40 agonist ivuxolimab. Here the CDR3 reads CASSIITTGIYQPQHF. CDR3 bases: TGTGCCAGTAGTATAATCACTACAGGGATCTATCAGCCCCAGCATTTT.